One sample yielded the 6 T cell receptor beta chains listed below, sequenced in a study of CD8 T cells in Susac syndrome. Random-hexamer reverse transcription was applied to roughly 0.5 to 1 ug RNA. TCRdb ran MiXCR on the immunoSEQ multiplex PCR reads and lists one entry per CDR3 protein. The profile shows 100,000 to 110,000 distinct CDR3 sequences, nearly 97% of them singletons. The specimen was CD8+ T cells from PBMCs. These receptors came from a human donor with Susac syndrome.

V usage is TRBV20-1 and J usage is TRBJ1-2; perhaps TRBD1 as D (5 bases). CDR1 is DFQATT and CDR2 is SNEGSKA in the germline V gene (reference sequence). The germline V and J ends were trimmed by 3 bases and 4 bases, with 12 bases remaining between them. There are 13 residues in the CDR3. The CDR3 reads CSARDKRAYGYTF. The CDR3 coding sequence is TGCAGTGCTAGGGACAAGAGGGCCTATGGCTACACCTTC.

This chain links TRBV10-3 with TRBJ2-3; either TRBD1 or TRBD2 may fit D (5 bases each). The CDR3 spans 15 residues. Trimming took off 10 bases at V and 4 bases at J, with 21 bases between the two ends. Germline-derived CDR1 and CDR2 are ENHRY and SYGVKD. The CDR3 DNA reads as TGTGCCACCCGCACCGGGGCCAATACGGCAGATACGCAGTATTTT. Translating gives CATRTGANTADTQYF.

J is TRBJ2-7 and V is TRBV7-8, with 7 nucleotides matching TRBD2. J gave up 1 base and V 1 base, and 7 bases lay outside the gene matches. Germline lookup yields CDR1 SGHVS and CDR2 FQNEAQ. CDR3 size: 16 residues. The chain's CDR3 is CASSLGEAGTSYEQYF. The CDR3 DNA sequence: TGTGCCAGCAGCTTAGGCGAAGCGGGGACTTCCTACGAGCAGTACTTC.

J is TRBJ2-5 and V is TRBV5-1; the D gene is possibly TRBD1 (6 bases). Germline V gene data show CDR1 as SGHRS and CDR2 as YFSETQ. This CDR3 is 14 amino acids long. V was clipped by 2 bases and J by 6 bases, with 14 bases between them. In DNA form, the CDR3 reads TGCGCCAGCAGCTTTTCTCAGGGGATGAAGACCCAGTACTTC. Encoded protein: CASSFSQGMKTQYF.

The chain recombines TRBV3-1 with TRBJ1-6; D gene ambiguous. With 1 base removed from V and 9 bases from J, the gap between germline ends came to 7 bases. Per the germline V gene, CDR1 is LGHDT and CDR2 is YNNKEL (reference sequence). The CDR3 contains 13 residues. The CDR3 DNA follows: TGTGCCAGCAGCCAAGGGGTCGGTTCACCCCTCCACTTT. Translating it yields CASSQGVGSPLHF.

The V call is TRBV20-1, the J call TRBJ2-3; 8 nucleotides line up with TRBD2. With 4 bases clipped from V and 6 bases from J, the junction kept 9 bases outside the gene matches. The CDR3 runs 14 residues. From germline, CDR1 is DFQATT and CDR2 SNEGSKA (reference sequence). CDR3 loop: CSAITGGEADTQYF. CDR3 DNA: TGCAGTGCTATTACGGGGGGGGAAGCGGATACGCAGTATTTT.